This entry lists 19 T cell receptor beta chains sequenced from one sample in a study of blood T cell repertoires in COVID-19. Only in-frame clones appear in the TCRdb table, and some are missing; sequencing was by immunoSEQ multiplex PCR. The sample has under 200,000 clones, approximately 90% seen once. The sample comprised peripheral blood. These receptors all come from a man younger than 35 with COVID-19, enrolled during active disease.

The CDR3 region has the DNA TGTGCCAGCAGCGTAGGTGTCAGTGCAACTAATGAAAAACTGTTTTTT. Its protein is CASSVGVSATNEKLFF. The chain uses TRBV9 and TRBJ1-4, with no clear D. V was cut by 0 bases and J by 0 bases, with 9 bases left in between. CDR3 length equals 16 residues. CDR1 is SGDLS, CDR2 YYNGEE, per germline.

The chain carries TRBV27 and TRBJ2-7; 8 bases align to TRBD1. V shed 4 bases, J shed 0 bases, and the junction held 8 bases outside the gene matches. The germline V gene has CDR1 MNHEY and CDR2 SMNVEV (reference sequence). The CDR3 has 16 amino acids. DNA of the CDR3: TGTGCCAGCAGTTCTCGGCAGGGGGCATTCTCCTACGAGCAGTACTTC. Translation: CASSSRQGAFSYEQYF.

This chain uses TRBV12-3 or TRBV12-4 with TRBJ1-6; D gene ambiguous. The CDR3 is 13 amino acids. Trimming stripped 6 bases from V and 6 bases from J, with 9 bases between. The CDR3: CASRPTFNSPLHF. The CDR3 nucleotides are TGTGCCAGCAGACCTACCTTTAATTCACCCCTCCACTTT.

The J gene is TRBJ2-1, the V gene TRBV6-1; possible D gene TRBD2, 5 bases. CDR1 is MNHNS and CDR2 is SASEGT in the germline V gene. There are 13 residues in the CDR3. V was pared by 0 bases and J by 9 bases, with 9 bases between. The CDR3 here is CASSEAGVIEQFF. The CDR3 nucleotides are TGTGCCAGCAGTGAAGCGGGAGTTATTGAGCAGTTCTTC.

The chain employs TRBV19 and TRBJ2-3, with D possibly being TRBD1 (6 bases). Looked up from germline, CDR1 is LNHDA and CDR2 is SQIVND (reference sequence). The V end lost 5 bases, the J end lost 0 bases, and 12 bases lay between the germline ends. The CDR3 spans 15 residues. In nucleotides, the CDR3 is TGTGCCAGTAGTCCTACAGGGTCTAGCACAGATACGCAGTATTTT. Translation: CASSPTGSSTDTQYF.

The chain combines TRBV28 with TRBJ2-5; TRBD1 is a possible D gene (6 bases). Trimming stripped 6 bases from V and 2 bases from J, with 13 bases between. The germline CDR1 and CDR2 sequences are MDHEN and SYDVKM. CDR3 length equals 14 residues. The DNA of the CDR3 is TGTGCCAGCAGCCCCCAGGGGTTACAAGAGACCCAGTACTTC. Translated, it gives CASSPQGLQETQYF.

This rearrangement joins TRBV11-1 to TRBJ1-6; D gene unclear. V was pared by 1 base and J by 7 bases, with 8 bases between. CDR3 length equals 14 residues. Germline CDR1 is SGHAT and CDR2 is FQDESV (reference sequence). The CDR3 sequence is CASSLVRGNSPLHF. CDR3 DNA: TGTGCCAGCAGCTTAGTAAGAGGAAATTCACCCCTCCACTTT. The variable domain in full, with the rest retrieved from reference TRBV11-1 and TRBJ1-6, is EAEVAQSPRYKITEKSQAVAFWCDPISGHATLYWYRQILGQGPELLVQFQDESVVDDSQLPKDRFSAERLKGVDSTLKIQPAELGDSAMYLCASSLVRGNSPLHFGNGTRLTVT.

The J gene is TRBJ1-4, the V gene TRBV18; D is possibly TRBD1 (6 bases). V was shortened by 4 bases and J by 7 bases, with 16 bases between the two germline ends. CDR3 size: 15 residues. The germline gives CDR1 KGHSH, CDR2 LQKENI. The CDR3 nucleotides are TGTGCCAGCTCACTTTACCAGGGGCAGGGTGAAAAACTGTTTTTT. Protein product: CASSLYQGQGEKLFF.

The rearrangement links TRBV5-1 to TRBJ1-4, with a tentative D call TRBD1 (5 bases). V lost 4 bases, J lost 0 bases, and 13 bases lay in between. The CDR3 is 16 amino acids. The germline V gene has CDR1 SGHRS and CDR2 YFSETQ. CDR3 sequence: CASSVPTGATNEKLFF. CDR3 nucleotides: TGCGCCAGCAGCGTCCCGACGGGGGCAACTAATGAAAAACTGTTTTTT.

The chain recombines TRBV27 with TRBJ2-3; D unresolved. CDR1 is MNHEY, CDR2 SMNVEV, per germline (reference sequence). The CDR3 spans 13 residues. V was trimmed by 2 bases and J by 3 bases, leaving 6 bases between them. CDR3 nucleotides: TGTGCCAGCAGTTTAGCGCCTACAGATACGCAGTATTTT. Its protein is CASSLAPTDTQYF.

This clone appeared once. The rearrangement uses TRBV28 and TRBJ2-1; 8 bases are a match to TRBD2. Unmatched junction bases numbered 10, after V lost 7 bases and J lost 8 bases. Germline loops: CDR1 MDHEN, CDR2 SYDVKM. This CDR3 has 14 amino acids. CDR3 in amino acids: CASTKSGSMDEQFF. In nucleotides, the CDR3 is TGTGCCAGCACCAAAAGCGGGAGCATGGATGAGCAGTTCTTC.

The rearrangement uses TRBV2 and TRBJ2-1; weak D call: TRBD1 (6 bases). This CDR3 is 15 amino acids long. V was cut by 6 bases and J by 2 bases, with 14 bases left in between. Germline assignment: CDR1 SNHLY and CDR2 FYNNEI. CDR3 nucleotides: TGTGCCAGCAGCGGCACCAGGGGCACCTACAATGAGCAGTTCTTC. The encoded protein is CASSGTRGTYNEQFF.

This rearrangement joins TRBV7-2 to TRBJ2-1, with TRBD2 matching 12 bases. The CDR3 totals 17 residues. Germline V gene data show CDR1 as SGHTA and CDR2 as FQGNSA. J lost 0 bases, V lost 3 bases, and 3 bases had no gene match. The CDR3 nucleotides are TGTGCCAGCAGCTTCAAGACTAGCGGGAGCTCCTACAATGAGCAGTTCTTC. It translates to CASSFKTSGSSYNEQFF. Together with reference TRBV7-2 and TRBJ2-1, the CDR3 gives the full variable domain: GAGVSQSPSNKVTEKGKDVELRCDPISGHTALYWYRQSLGQGLEFLIYFQGNSAPDKSGLPSDRFSAERTGGSVSTLTIQRTQQEDSAVYLCASSFKTSGSSYNEQFFGPGTRLTVL.

The chain employs TRBV6-5 and TRBJ1-6, with 7 nucleotides matching TRBD1. Germline CDR1 MNHEY, CDR2 SVGAGI. Trimming removed 6 bases from V and 5 bases from J; junction bases left unmatched: 4. The CDR3 loop spans 14 amino acids. In nucleotides, the CDR3 is TGTGCCAGCAGACCTGGGACAGATAATTCACCCCTCCACTTT. Amino acids: CASRPGTDNSPLHF.

The chain recombines TRBV7-6 with TRBJ2-2, with 8 bases matching TRBD2. Germline V CDR1 and CDR2: SGHVS, FNYEAQ. The CDR3 contains 16 residues. The V segment lost 5 bases and the J segment 5 bases; nucleotides outside the gene matches: 10. In DNA, the CDR3 is TGTGCCAGCAGCCTGGCGAGCGGGAGAGTGACCGGGGAGCTGTTTTTT. This translates into CASSLASGRVTGELFF.

The chain is built from TRBV4-3 and TRBJ2-1, with 10 bases fitting TRBD2. The J segment lost 4 bases and the V segment lost 1 base, leaving 1 base of the junction unmatched. Germline assignment: CDR1 LGHNA and CDR2 YSLEER. CDR3 size: 15 residues. The CDR3 sequence: CASSQGLAGYNEQFF. The CDR3 DNA reads TGCGCCAGCAGCCAAGGACTAGCGGGTTACAATGAGCAGTTCTTC.

The gene calls are TRBV5-4 and TRBJ2-7; TRBD1 agrees at 8 bases. The CDR3 has 15 amino acids. Germline V gene data show CDR1 as SGHNT and CDR2 as YYREEE (reference sequence). V lost 0 bases to trimming and J lost 5 bases; unmatched junction nucleotides: 7. The CDR3 DNA follows: TGTGCCAGCAGCTTGGACCCAGGGGGCGCGAACGAGCAGTACTTC. Translation gives CASSLDPGGANEQYF.

V and J are TRBV9 and TRBJ2-7; the match to TRBD1 covers 7 bases. The V and J ends lost 4 bases and 2 bases, in that order; junction bases with no gene match: 9. Germline V gene sequence: CDR1 SGDLS, CDR2 YYNGEE. This CDR3 contains 15 residues. CDR3 in DNA: TGTGCCAGCAGCCCCACCGCCGGGACAGCCTACGAGCAGTACTTC. Protein: CASSPTAGTAYEQYF. The whole variable domain, remainder taken from reference TRBV9 and TRBJ2-7, is DSGVTQTPKHLITATGQRVTLRCSPRSGDLSVYWYQQSLDQGLQFLIQYYNGEERAKGNILERFSAQQFPDLHSELNLSSLELGDSALYFCASSPTAGTAYEQYFGPGTRLTVT.

This sequence joins TRBV24-1 and TRBJ2-1; 8 nucleotides match TRBD1. The trim removed 0 bases at V and 8 bases at J, leaving 8 bases unmatched. Germline loops: CDR1 KGHDR, CDR2 SFDVKD. CDR3 length: 16 residues. For the CDR3, the DNA is TGTGCCACCAGTGATTTGCATCGGACAGGGAGCGATGAGCAGTTCTTC. It yields the protein CATSDLHRTGSDEQFF.